This T cell receptor (beta chain) emerged from a study of cytomegalovirus exposure and HLA in healthy donors. Broader study findings: The study had only CMV serostatus as immune exposure information.

In its sample, this clone was seen a few times. Its antigen is still unknown. The PCR used 60 Vbeta and 13 Jbeta primers. Only in-frame clones appear in the TCRdb table, and some are missing; sequencing was by immunoSEQ multiplex PCR. Of 100,000 to 120,000 clones listed, roughly 15% are singletons. The sequencing sample was made of PBMCs. This sequence originates from a female donor in good health and CMV-seronegative.

CDR3 sequence: CASSQDGTGAYNEQFF. Written as DNA, the CDR3 is TGCGCCAGCAGCCAAGATGGGACAGGGGCCTACAATGAGCAGTTCTTC. The rearrangement joins TRBV4-3 to TRBJ2-1, with 10 nucleotides matching TRBD1. With V trimmed by 0 bases and J by 2 bases, 1 base remained unmatched. CDR1 is LGHNA and CDR2 is YSLEER in the germline V gene. The CDR3 is made up of 16 amino acids.